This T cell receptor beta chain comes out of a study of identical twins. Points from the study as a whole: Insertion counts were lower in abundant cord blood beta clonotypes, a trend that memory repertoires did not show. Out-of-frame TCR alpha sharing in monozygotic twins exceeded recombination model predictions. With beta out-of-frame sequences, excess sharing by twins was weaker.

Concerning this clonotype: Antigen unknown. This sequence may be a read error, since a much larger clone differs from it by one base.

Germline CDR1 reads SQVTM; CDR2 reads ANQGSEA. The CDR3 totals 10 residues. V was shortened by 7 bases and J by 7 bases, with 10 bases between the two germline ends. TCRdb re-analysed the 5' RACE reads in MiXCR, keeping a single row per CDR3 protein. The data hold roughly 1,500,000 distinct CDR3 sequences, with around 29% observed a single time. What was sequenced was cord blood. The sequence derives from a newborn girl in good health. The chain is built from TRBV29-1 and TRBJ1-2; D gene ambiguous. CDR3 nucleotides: TGCAGCGCCCAAGAGTCTGGCTACACCTTC. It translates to CSAQESGYTF.